The 4 T cell receptor beta chains listed next were all sequenced from one sample in a study of blood T cell repertoires in COVID-19. Generated by immunoSEQ multiplex PCR, the TCRdb table keeps only in-frame clones and is missing some. The top ten hold about 6.6% of the sample, which has some 87,000 clones, 92% seen once. What was sequenced was peripheral blood. These receptor sequences come from a woman aged 55-69 years with active COVID-19.

V gene TRBV27 combines with J gene TRBJ2-2; D not certain. Germline values: CDR1 MNHEY, CDR2 SMNVEV (reference sequence). Trimming removed 2 bases at V and 6 bases at J, with 10 bases between. The CDR3 runs 14 residues. CDR3 nucleotides: TGTGCCAGCAGTTTAAAACTTGGTCCCGGGGAGCTGTTTTTT. Protein product: CASSLKLGPGELFF.

The chain links TRBV7-2 to TRBJ2-1; 13 nucleotides match TRBD2. The CDR3 covers 16 residues. Germline V gene sequence: CDR1 SGHTA, CDR2 FQGNSA. Germline trimming cut 2 bases from V and 9 bases from J; bases unmatched to any gene: 7. In DNA, the CDR3 is TGTGCCAGCAGCTTAACTAGCGGGGGGGCCCGGGCTGAGCAGTTCTTC. It translates to CASSLTSGGARAEQFF.

The chain couples TRBV18 to TRBJ1-3; 10 nucleotides match TRBD1. The CDR3 runs 13 residues. The ends lost 6 bases at V and 9 bases at J; junction bases unmatched: 5. Germline V gene data show CDR1 as KGHSH and CDR2 as LQKENI. CDR3 sequence (DNA): TGTGCCAGCTCCCCCGGACAGGGGGGCACCATATATTTT. It specifies CASSPGQGGTIYF.

V is TRBV9 and J is TRBJ2-1, with 10 positions matching TRBD2. This CDR3 is built from 16 residues. Germline trimming cut 0 bases from V and 4 bases from J; bases unmatched to any gene: 4. Germline V CDR1 and CDR2: SGDLS, YYNGEE. The CDR3 sequence is CASSVAGSGGYNEQFF. DNA for the CDR3: TGTGCCAGCAGCGTAGCCGGTAGCGGGGGGTACAATGAGCAGTTCTTC.